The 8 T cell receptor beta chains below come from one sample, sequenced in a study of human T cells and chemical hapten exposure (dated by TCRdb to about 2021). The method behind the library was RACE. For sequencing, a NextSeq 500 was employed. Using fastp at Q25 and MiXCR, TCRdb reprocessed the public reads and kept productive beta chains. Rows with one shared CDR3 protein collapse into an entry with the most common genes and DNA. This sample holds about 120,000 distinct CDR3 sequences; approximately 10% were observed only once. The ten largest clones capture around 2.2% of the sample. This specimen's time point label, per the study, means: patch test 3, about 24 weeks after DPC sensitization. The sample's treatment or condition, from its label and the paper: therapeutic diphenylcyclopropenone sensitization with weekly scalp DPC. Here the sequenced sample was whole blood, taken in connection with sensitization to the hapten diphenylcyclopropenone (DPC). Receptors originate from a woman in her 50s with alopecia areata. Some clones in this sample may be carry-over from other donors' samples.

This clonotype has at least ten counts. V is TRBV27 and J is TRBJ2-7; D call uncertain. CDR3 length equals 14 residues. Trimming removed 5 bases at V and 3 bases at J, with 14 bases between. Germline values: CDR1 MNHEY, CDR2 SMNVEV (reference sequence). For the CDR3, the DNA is TGTGCCAGCAGTCTAAGGGCGTCGGGCTACGAGCAGTACTTC. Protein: CASSLRASGYEQYF.

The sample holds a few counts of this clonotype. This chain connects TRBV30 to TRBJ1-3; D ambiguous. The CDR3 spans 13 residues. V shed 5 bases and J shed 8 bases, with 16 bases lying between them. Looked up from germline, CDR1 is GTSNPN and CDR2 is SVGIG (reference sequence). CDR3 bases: TGTGCCTGGCTTCGCCACACTGGGGACACCATATATTTT. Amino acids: CAWLRHTGDTIYF.

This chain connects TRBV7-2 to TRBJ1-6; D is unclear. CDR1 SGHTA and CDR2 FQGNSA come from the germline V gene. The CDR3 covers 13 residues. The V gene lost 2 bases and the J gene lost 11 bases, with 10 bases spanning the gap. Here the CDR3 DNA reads TGTGCCAGCAGCTTATTAAACGGAACACCCCTCCACTTT. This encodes CASSLLNGTPLHF.

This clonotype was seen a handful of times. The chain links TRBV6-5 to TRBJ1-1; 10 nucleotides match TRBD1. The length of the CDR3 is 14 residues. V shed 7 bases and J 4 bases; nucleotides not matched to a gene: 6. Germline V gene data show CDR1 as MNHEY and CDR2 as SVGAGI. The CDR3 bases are TGTGCCAGCACGAGGGGACAGGGGAGCACTGAAGCTTTCTTT. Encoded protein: CASTRGQGSTEAFF.

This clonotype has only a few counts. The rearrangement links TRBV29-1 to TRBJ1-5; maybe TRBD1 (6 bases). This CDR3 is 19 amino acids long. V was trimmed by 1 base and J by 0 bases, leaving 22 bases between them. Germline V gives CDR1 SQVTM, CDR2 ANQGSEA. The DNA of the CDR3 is TGCAGCGTTGAAGTGGGGGCGAACCGGGGAGGCTATAGCAATCAGCCCCAGCATTTT. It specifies CSVEVGANRGGYSNQPQHF.

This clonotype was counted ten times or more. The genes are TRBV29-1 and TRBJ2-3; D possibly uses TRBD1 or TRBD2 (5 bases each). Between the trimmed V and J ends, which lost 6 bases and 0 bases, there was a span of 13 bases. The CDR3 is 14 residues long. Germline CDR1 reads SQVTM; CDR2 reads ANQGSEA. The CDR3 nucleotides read TGCAGCGTCCGCCGGGACGCCAGCACAGATACGCAGTATTTT. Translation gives CSVRRDASTDTQYF.

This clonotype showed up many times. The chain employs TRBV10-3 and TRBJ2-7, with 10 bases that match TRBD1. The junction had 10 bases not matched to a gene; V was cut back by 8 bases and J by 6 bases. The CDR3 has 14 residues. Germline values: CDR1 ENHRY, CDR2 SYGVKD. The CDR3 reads CAIRRDRGGGEQYF. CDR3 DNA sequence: TGTGCCATCCGCCGGGACAGGGGCGGAGGCGAGCAGTACTTC.

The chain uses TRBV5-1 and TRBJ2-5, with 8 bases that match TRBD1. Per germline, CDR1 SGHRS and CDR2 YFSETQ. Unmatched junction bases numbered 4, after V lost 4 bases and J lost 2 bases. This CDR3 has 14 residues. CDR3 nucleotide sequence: TGCGCCAGCAGCAGTGGGACAGGTCAAGAGACCCAGTACTTC. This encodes CASSSGTGQETQYF.